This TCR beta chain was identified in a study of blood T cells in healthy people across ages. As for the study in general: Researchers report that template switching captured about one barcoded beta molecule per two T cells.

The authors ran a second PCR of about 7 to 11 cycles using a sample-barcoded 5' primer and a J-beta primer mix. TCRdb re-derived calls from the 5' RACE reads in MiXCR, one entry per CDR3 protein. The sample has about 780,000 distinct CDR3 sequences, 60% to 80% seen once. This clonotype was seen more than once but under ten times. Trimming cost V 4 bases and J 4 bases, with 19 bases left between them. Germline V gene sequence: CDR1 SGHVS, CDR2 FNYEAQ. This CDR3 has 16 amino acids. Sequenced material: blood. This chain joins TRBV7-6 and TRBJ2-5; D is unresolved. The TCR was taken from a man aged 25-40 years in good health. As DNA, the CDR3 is TGTGCCAGCAGCTCCTCTAAAGCCACCTGGGCAGAGACCCAGTACTTC. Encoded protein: CASSSSKATWAETQYF.